The source of this T cell receptor (beta chain) is a study of blood T cell repertoires in COVID-19. Study as a whole: Two negative PCRs, clearance, or symptom resolution had been documented for recovered Cohort 3 donors. Sources were T cells, B-cell-depleted T cells, or PBMCs; the material itself was cDNA or gDNA.

Authors' methods: Amplification of reference gene primers was used by the study to estimate nucleated cell counts. Data came from immunoSEQ multiplex PCR; TCRdb stores just in-frame clones and leaves some out. V and J calls and clone size are copied from that table; D and trimming were computed from the DNA. The sample lists fewer than 150,000 clones, about 87% seen once, with under 4.5% in the top ten. This clone was seen only once. The germline CDR1 and CDR2 sequences are WNHNN and SYGVQD (reference sequence). V lost 3 bases to trimming and J lost 0 bases, with 8 bases between them. CDR3 length: 14 residues. Researchers sorted participants into cohorts using their self-reported clinical history.

The chain joins TRBV10-1 to TRBJ1-1; D perhaps matches TRBD1 (5 bases). Sequencing input: PBMCs or T cells enriched from blood (not recorded which). This sequence originates from a man aged 50 or older in a cohort exposed to, infected with or recovered from COVID-19 (not recorded which). In nucleotides, the CDR3 is TGCGCCAGCAGTGATGACAGCATGAACACTGAAGCTTTCTTT. Protein: CASSDDSMNTEAFF.